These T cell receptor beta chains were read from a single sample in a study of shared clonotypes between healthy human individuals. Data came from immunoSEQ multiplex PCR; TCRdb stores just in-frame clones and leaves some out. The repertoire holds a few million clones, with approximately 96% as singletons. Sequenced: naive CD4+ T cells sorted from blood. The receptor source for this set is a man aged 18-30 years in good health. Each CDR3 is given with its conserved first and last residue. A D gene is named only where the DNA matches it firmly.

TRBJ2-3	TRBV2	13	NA	CASRDSGLYEQYF	TGTGCCAGCAGAGATTCGGGCCTATACGAGCAGTATTTT
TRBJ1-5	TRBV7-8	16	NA	CASSLAQGLGNQPQHF	TGTGCCAGCAGCTTGGCCCAGGGGTTGGGCAATCAGCCCCAGCATTTT
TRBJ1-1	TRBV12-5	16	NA	CASGPPAPGGNTEAFF	TGTGCTAGTGGACCCCCAGCGCCCGGAGGGAACACTGAAGCTTTCTTT
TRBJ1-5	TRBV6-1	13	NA	CASASVGNQPQHF	TGTGCCAGCGCCTCAGTCGGCAATCAGCCCCAGCATTTT
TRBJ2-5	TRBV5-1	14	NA	CASSFPRVGETQYF	TGCGCCAGCAGCTTTCCTAGGGTTGGAGAGACCCAGTACTTC
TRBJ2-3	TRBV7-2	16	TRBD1	CASSSGTDSLTDTQYF	TGTGCCAGCAGCTCCGGGACAGACTCTTTAACAGATACGCAGTATTTT
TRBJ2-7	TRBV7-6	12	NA	CASSHTGYEQYF	TGTGCCAGCAGCCACACAGGCTACGAGCAGTACTTC
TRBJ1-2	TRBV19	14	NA	CASRDGTGIYGYTF	TGTGCCAGTAGGGACGGAACAGGTATCTATGGCTACACCTTC
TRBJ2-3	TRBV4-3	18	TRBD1	CASSPQTRGGQGSDTQYF	TGCGCCAGCAGTCCACAAACGAGGGGAGGACAGGGTTCAGATACGCAGTATTTT
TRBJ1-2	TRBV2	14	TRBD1	CAKEGQGRNYGYTF	TGTGCCAAAGAAGGACAGGGCCGTAACTATGGCTACACCTTC
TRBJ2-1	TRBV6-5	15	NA	CASSPKGGAYNEQFF	TGTGCCAGCAGTCCGAAGGGTGGGGCTTACAATGAGCAGTTCTTC